This TCR beta chain was sequenced in a study of identifying expanded T cells in peripheral blood. Findings of the study overall: Variance in clone template counts between approximately two-week samples significantly increased with total template count across all healthy donors. Differentially abundant clones: around 1.2 between replicates, about 15 at approximately two weeks, less than 20 at four.

For this clone: The antigen remains unidentified.

Using immunoSEQ multiplex PCR, the repertoire was profiled, and TCRdb retains in-frame clones only, with some absent. The table includes some 130,000 clones, approximately 86% detected once. The sequence was obtained from a person aged 18 to 75 in good health. The source material was blood.

This CDR3 is CASSEEAPLGEQFF. The CDR3 DNA is TGTGCCAGCAGTGAAGAGGCTCCCCTTGGGGAGCAGTTCTTC. The rearrangement joins TRBV2 to TRBJ2-1, with D hard to call. Trimming shortened V by 1 base and J by 10 bases, and 14 bases separated the two germline ends. The CDR3 is made up of 14 amino acids. The germline CDR1 and CDR2 sequences are SNHLY and FYNNEI.